A single sample gave rise to the 32 T cell receptor beta chains below, sequenced in a study of T cells in tumors and immune-related adverse events. Method: immunoSEQ multiplex PCR; TCRdb's copy keeps in-frame clones and lacks some. This sample has hundreds of clones, with over 85% found just once. Sequences were derived from tumor tissue, sampled from a patient treated with anti-PD-1 therapy. These receptors were obtained from a female donor with metastatic renal cell carcinoma.

The CDR3 loop reads CASSIARTIQETQYF. CDR3 nucleotides: TGTGCCAGTAGTATAGCCCGGACAATCCAAGAGACCCAGTACTTC. The chain employs TRBV19 and TRBJ2-5, with TRBD1 as a possible D gene (5 bases). The CDR3 consists of 15 residues. Trimming stripped 1 base from V and 1 base from J, with 10 bases between. CDR1 LNHDA and CDR2 SQIVND come from the germline V gene (reference sequence).

V gene TRBV29-1 combines with J gene TRBJ1-1, with TRBD1 identical over 7 bases. The CDR3 extends over 13 amino acids. Losses at the gene ends were 5 bases for V and 4 bases for J; bases not matched to a gene: 7. Germline CDR1 SQVTM, CDR2 ANQGSEA. The CDR3 protein is CSVITGVGTEAFF. The CDR3 DNA sequence: TGCAGCGTTATAACAGGGGTGGGCACTGAAGCTTTCTTT.

DNA of the CDR3: TGTGCCAGCAGTGAAAGTGTGAGGAGGGGGGAGAGTTATGGCTACACCTTC. It encodes CASSESVRRGESYGYTF. The gene calls are TRBV6-1 and TRBJ1-2; D may be TRBD1 (6 bases). The CDR3 runs 17 residues. V lost 2 bases and J lost 5, with 21 bases in between. The germline CDR1 and CDR2 sequences are MNHNS and SASEGT.

The chain employs TRBV5-1 and TRBJ2-7; 7 bases match TRBD2. Losses at the gene ends were 2 bases for V and 1 base for J; bases not matched to a gene: 3. The CDR3 length is 14 residues. Germline V gene lookup returns CDR1 SGHRS and CDR2 YFSETQ. The CDR3 nucleotides are TGCGCCAGCAGCTTTTCGGGGGGATCCTACGAGCAGTACTTC. It yields the protein CASSFSGGSYEQYF.

V and J are TRBV6-5 and TRBJ1-2, with D maybe TRBD1 (5 bases). Trimming left V 6 bases short and J 5 bases short, with 13 bases between. The CDR3 spans 13 residues. Germline lookup yields CDR1 MNHEY and CDR2 SVGAGI. The CDR3 here is CASSQSGRYGYTF. The DNA for the CDR3 is TGTGCCAGCAGCCAGTCAGGGAGGTATGGCTACACCTTC.

The chain employs TRBV9 and TRBJ2-3; D could derive from TRBD1 or TRBD2 (6 bases each). The CDR3 sequence is 14 residues long. Trimming pared 4 bases from V and 4 bases from J, leaving 13 bases between. Per germline, CDR1 SGDLS and CDR2 YYNGEE. CDR3 amino acids: CASSIGGPADTQYF. The CDR3 DNA reads TGTGCCAGCAGCATAGGGGGGCCCGCAGATACGCAGTATTTT.

The gene calls are TRBV6-5 and TRBJ2-2, with D maybe TRBD1 (6 bases). Germline V gene sequence: CDR1 MNHEY, CDR2 SVGAGI. V was pared by 2 bases and J by 7 bases, with 11 bases between. The CDR3 is 14 residues long. The CDR3 DNA sequence: TGTGCCAGCAGTTACGGGGGCCTCGGCGGGGAGCTGTTTTTT. As protein: CASSYGGLGGELFF.

V gene TRBV7-9 combines with J gene TRBJ2-1; the D gene is possibly TRBD1 (5 bases). CDR3 length: 14 residues. Germline assignment: CDR1 SEHNR and CDR2 FQNEAQ (reference sequence). Trimming removed 1 base at V and 7 bases at J, with 11 bases between. CDR3 residues: CASSLVSGPNEQFF. Written as DNA, the CDR3 is TGTGCCAGCAGCTTAGTATCAGGGCCTAATGAGCAGTTCTTC.

The V call is TRBV7-8, the J call TRBJ2-7, with D perhaps TRBD1 (5 bases). CDR3 length: 14 amino acids. Germline values: CDR1 SGHVS, CDR2 FQNEAQ. Trimming removed 4 bases at V and 0 bases at J, with 10 bases between. In DNA form, the CDR3 reads TGTGCCAGCAGCTCCCAGGGTAGCTCCTACGAGCAGTACTTC. Its translation: CASSSQGSSYEQYF.

This clone was recorded once. V is TRBV19 and J is TRBJ1-1; 8 bases map to TRBD1. CDR1 LNHDA and CDR2 SQIVND come from the germline V gene (reference sequence). Unmatched junction bases numbered 6, after V lost 0 bases and J lost 0 bases. The CDR3 spans 17 residues. CDR3 in amino acids: CASSIDLNRGMNTEAFF. The CDR3 DNA follows: TGTGCCAGTAGTATAGACCTCAACAGGGGGATGAACACTGAAGCTTTCTTT.

J is TRBJ1-5 and V is TRBV7-2, with TRBD1 matching 7 bases. The V and J ends lost 0 bases and 5 bases, in that order; junction bases with no gene match: 10. CDR3 length: 17 residues. Germline-derived CDR1 and CDR2 are SGHTA and FQGNSA. The chain's CDR3 is CASSLALTRGSHQPQHF. The CDR3 nucleotides are TGTGCCAGCAGCTTAGCGCTCACCAGGGGGTCACATCAGCCCCAGCATTTT.

The J gene is TRBJ1-1, the V gene TRBV25-1; D gene ambiguous. CDR3 length: 16 residues. Germline assignment: CDR1 MGHDK and CDR2 SYGVNS. Trimming removed 1 base from V and 4 bases from J, with 16 bases in between. CDR3 sequence reads: CASSESAIQLITEAFF. The DNA for the CDR3 is TGTGCCAGCAGTGAATCGGCCATCCAGCTCATCACTGAAGCTTTCTTT.

This chain connects TRBV7-6 to TRBJ2-7, with 10 bases lining up with TRBD1. Trimming at V came to 5 bases and at J to 3 bases, leaving 7 bases not matched to a gene. The CDR3 covers 15 residues. CDR1 SGHVS and CDR2 FNYEAQ come from the germline V gene. This chain's CDR3 is CASSPKRTGGYEQYF. DNA of the CDR3: TGTGCCAGCAGCCCGAAAAGGACAGGGGGCTACGAGCAGTACTTC.

In its sample, this clone was seen once. The chain uses TRBV27 and TRBJ1-2; no clear D. Trimming cost V 8 bases and J 5 bases, with 24 bases left between them. CDR3 length: 16 amino acids. Looked up from germline, CDR1 is MNHEY and CDR2 is SMNVEV (reference sequence). CDR3 residues: CASWTTMGADQYGYTF. In nucleotides, the CDR3 is TGTGCCAGCTGGACCACTATGGGTGCCGACCAGTATGGCTACACCTTC.

This chain connects TRBV11-2 to TRBJ2-6; 7 nucleotides agree with TRBD1. This CDR3 contains 17 residues. With V trimmed by 6 bases and J by 6 bases, 14 bases remained unmatched. From germline, CDR1 is SGHAT and CDR2 FQNNGV. CDR3: CASRMTGRIREANVLTF. The CDR3 DNA is TGTGCCAGCAGAATGACAGGGAGAATTCGTGAGGCCAACGTCCTGACTTTC.

This chain links TRBV7-6 with TRBJ2-7, with D tentatively TRBD2 (5 bases). Trimming pared 0 bases from V and 2 bases from J, leaving 14 bases between. The CDR3 spans 16 residues. Germline CDR1 and CDR2: SGHVS and FNYEAQ. DNA for the CDR3: TGTGCCAGCAGCTTAGCCGAGGGTTTAGGAACCTACGAGCAGTACTTC. It encodes CASSLAEGLGTYEQYF.

This clone was counted a single time. V and J are TRBV15 and TRBJ2-1; no definite D call. V was pared by 2 bases and J by 4 bases, with 0 bases between. The CDR3 runs to 11 residues. Germline V CDR1 and CDR2: LNHNV, YYDKDF (reference sequence). CDR3 sequence reads: CATSRYNEQFF. Written as DNA, the CDR3 is TGTGCCACCAGCAGATACAATGAGCAGTTCTTC.

The chain combines TRBV7-9 with TRBJ1-2; D uncertain. The germline CDR1 and CDR2 sequences are SEHNR and FQNEAQ (reference sequence). Trimming took 5 bases from V and 8 from J, leaving 21 bases between them. The length of the CDR3 is 15 residues. CDR3 coding DNA: TGTGCCAGCAGCCTCGGACGGACCGAGCGCAGCGGCTACACCTTC. Translation: CASSLGRTERSGYTF.

V gene TRBV28 combines with J gene TRBJ1-5; possible D gene TRBD1, 6 bases. The CDR3 length is 14 residues. From germline, CDR1 is MDHEN and CDR2 SYDVKM. Deletions cut 4 bases from V and 4 bases from J, with 11 bases between. The CDR3 region has the DNA TGTGCCAGCAGTTCAGGGGCCCGGAATCAGCCCCAGCATTTT. Protein: CASSSGARNQPQHF.

As to this clone: One end of the junction varies from germline; a read error may be responsible. J is TRBJ2-6 and V is TRBV7-6; 8 bases are a match to TRBD2. Per the germline V gene, CDR1 is SGHVS and CDR2 is FNYEAQ. The CDR3 contains 13 residues. The CDR3 loop is CASTTGGANVLTF. The CDR3 DNA sequence: TGTGCCAGCACCACGGGGGGGGCCAACGTCCTGACTTTT.

The chain links TRBV5-1 to TRBJ2-3, with 9 bases matching TRBD2. This CDR3 comprises 16 residues. The J segment lost 2 bases and the V segment lost 0 bases, leaving 4 bases of the junction unmatched. CDR1 SGHRS and CDR2 YFSETQ come from the germline V gene. CDR3 amino acids: CASSLGLAGPTDTQYF. CDR3 nucleotide sequence: TGCGCCAGCAGCTTGGGGCTAGCGGGACCCACAGATACGCAGTATTTT.

The rearrangement uses TRBV6-8 and TRBJ2-5, with a tentative D call TRBD2 (5 bases). The V gene's germline CDR1 is MNHGY and CDR2 SAAAGT. This CDR3 is 14 amino acids long. With 2 bases removed from V and 3 bases from J, the gap between germline ends came to 10 bases. The CDR3 region is CASSYTRGEETQYF. The CDR3 nucleotides are TGTGCCAGCAGTTACACCCGGGGAGAAGAGACCCAGTACTTC.

This clone was observed a few times. This chain joins TRBV28 and TRBJ1-2; the match to TRBD1 covers 11 bases. The CDR3 contains 15 residues. CDR1 is MDHEN, CDR2 SYDVKM, per germline. With 8 bases clipped from V and 3 bases from J, the junction kept 8 bases outside the gene matches. The CDR3 DNA reads as TGTGCCAGCTCGGACAGGGGGCGGATCTACTATGGCTACACCTTC. This codes for CASSDRGRIYYGYTF.

The CDR3 coding sequence is TGTGCCATCAGTGAGTTAGCGGGGGCACCCGCAGATACGCAGTATTTT. It yields the protein CAISELAGAPADTQYF. This chain joins TRBV10-3 and TRBJ2-3, with TRBD2 matching over 9 bases. Germline lookup yields CDR1 ENHRY and CDR2 SYGVKD. The CDR3 loop spans 16 amino acids. V lost 1 base and J lost 4; bases outside the gene matches: 6.

The chain recombines TRBV27 with TRBJ2-1; TRBD1 matches 11 bases. There are 17 residues in the CDR3. In germline, CDR1 is MNHEY, CDR2 SMNVEV (reference sequence). V shed 10 bases, J shed 10 bases, and the junction held 21 bases outside the gene matches. The CDR3 nucleotides read TGTGCCAACAACCCTGGTGCGGGAGCGGGGGACAGGGGGGAGCAGTTCTTC. It yields the protein CANNPGAGAGDRGEQFF.

The CDR3 DNA is TGTGCCAGCAGCTTAATCAGGTCGTCCACCGGGGAGCTGTTTTTT. Its protein is CASSLIRSSTGELFF. The chain combines TRBV11-2 with TRBJ2-2, with D hard to call. The CDR3 consists of 15 residues. Germline CDR1 and CDR2: SGHAT and FQNNGV. Between the trimmed V and J ends, which lost 2 bases and 4 bases, there was a span of 11 bases.

The V and J genes are TRBV19 and TRBJ1-2; D is perhaps TRBD1 (5 bases). The ends were cut back, 1 base at V and 5 bases at J, with 14 bases in the middle. The germline V gene has CDR1 LNHDA and CDR2 SQIVND (reference sequence). The CDR3 is 15 amino acids. CDR3 nucleotide sequence: TGTGCCAGTAGTATAGGTCCGGGAGGGGTATATGGCTACACCTTC. Amino acid sequence: CASSIGPGGVYGYTF.

The rearrangement joins TRBV15 to TRBJ1-1, with D possibly matching TRBD1 (6 bases). V gave up 3 bases and J gave up 7 bases, with 21 bases separating them. Germline CDR1 reads LNHNV; CDR2 reads YYDKDF (reference sequence). The CDR3 sequence is 16 residues long. CDR3 protein: CATSRGGYTGIGEAFF. The CDR3 nucleotides are TGTGCCACCAGCAGGGGGGGATATACAGGGATAGGTGAAGCTTTCTTT.

The chain links TRBV6-5 to TRBJ1-3; D remains unclear. With 2 bases removed from V and 0 bases from J, the gap between germline ends came to 5 bases. This CDR3 region has 14 residues. CDR1 and CDR2 (germline): MNHEY, SVGAGI. CDR3 protein: CASSYSSSGNTIYF. Written as DNA, the CDR3 is TGTGCCAGCAGTTACAGTTCCTCTGGAAACACCATATATTTT.

This clone was picked up one time. CDR3 residues: CASGSTGGAGANVLTF. DNA for the CDR3: TGTGCCAGCGGCTCTACAGGGGGCGCAGGGGCCAACGTCCTGACTTTC. The chain recombines TRBV6-4 with TRBJ2-6, with TRBD1 identical over 9 bases. Germline assignment: CDR1 MRHNA and CDR2 SNTAGT. The CDR3 totals 16 residues. J gave up 4 bases and V 8 bases, and 9 bases lay outside the gene matches.

In its sample, this clone was seen once. The CDR3 spells CASSSGRVLAGELFF. In DNA, the CDR3 is TGTGCCAGCAGTTCCGGGAGGGTATTGGCCGGGGAGCTGTTTTTT. The rearrangement joins TRBV27 to TRBJ2-2; 8 bases agree with TRBD2. Germline CDR1 MNHEY, CDR2 SMNVEV (reference sequence). V shed 4 bases, J shed 6 bases, and the junction held 7 bases outside the gene matches. This CDR3 is 15 amino acids long.

The DNA for the CDR3 is TGTGCCAGCAGTTCGATTGAAGCTTTCTTT. Protein product: CASSSIEAFF. This chain links TRBV6-1 with TRBJ1-1; D gene uncertain. The V gene's germline CDR1 is MNHNS and CDR2 SASEGT. Trimming pared 5 bases from V and 7 bases from J, leaving 5 bases between. The CDR3 covers 10 residues.